A selection of T cell receptor beta chains follows, all from one sample in a study of tumor-infiltrating lymphocytes in primary liver carcinoma. TCRdb fed the multiplex PCR reads into MiXCR, producing one record per CDR3 protein. This sample has 95,000 to 150,000 distinct CDR3 sequences; approximately 64% occur once, and the top ten carry around 8.2%. Sequencing used liver tumor tissue from sampling region 3. The receptors come from a woman aged 55-70 years with primary liver carcinoma and hepatitis B virus infection. CDR3s include the opening cysteine and the closing phenylalanine or tryptophan.

19 | TRBV12-3/TRBV12-4 | CASSPTTGTGRSGANVLTF
13 | TRBV7-9 | CASSLGSVGEQYF
15 | TRBV11-1 | CASSSPQGPTGKLFF
14 | TRBV11-2 | CASSRDGGNTEAFF
15 | TRBV11-3 | CASSLGPAATGKLFF
15 | TRBV4-1 | CASSQWGQGAGEQYF
16 | TRBV18 | CASSPFSAQLNTEAFF
15 | TRBV6-5 | CSSSPMRYNGEAQYF
15 | TRBV5-5 | CASSTKAGATGELFF
15 | TRBV4-1 | CASGLGLAGTYTQYF
14 | TRBV11-3 | CASNLELLRNGQFF
15 | TRBV11-3 | CASSLEPGGPDTQYF
14 | TRBV5-6 | CANSLGQYYNEQSF
12 | TRBV29-1 | CSARTGAGELFF
15 | TRBV6-1 | CASSEEGTANSPLHF
16 | TRBV11-3 | CFSKRRDRLNTGELFF
12 | TRBV6-5 | CASGRRGREQYF
14 | TRBV28 | CASSFARDNEKLFF
15 | TRBV28 | CASSLLGAENTEAFF
12 | TRBV10-3 | CAISDGSAEAFF
16 | TRBV28 | CVSSPSGTSGKGEQFF
14 | TRBV5-1 | CASSLVSGPYEQYF
21 | TRBV7-8 | CASSPRRTLAGARNTKETQYF
18 | TRBV12-3/TRBV12-4 | CASSLDPPGVPATDTQYF
13 | TRBV12-3/TRBV12-4 | CASSLRDPVVQYF
15 | TRBV19 | CASSIAAAANYGYTF
18 | TRBV6-5 | CAGKKETGTGFGNQPQHF
19 | TRBV12-3/TRBV12-4 | CASSLMDWLPPHPEETQYF
20 | TRBV11-2 | CAGSLIWDITLTGLGREQYF
16 | TRBV5-8 | CASSFPSDWIGDPQYF
12 | TRBV28 | CASSLLGREQYF
14 | TRBV14 | CASSRGQGLYEQYF
14 | TRBV5-1 | CTSSLEPRRETQYF
12 | TRBV28 | CASRDPNTEAFF
16 | TRBV10-3 | CAISEVGQQHNNEQFF
15 | TRBV6-1 | CASSDPGDFAYEQYF
14 | TRBV28 | CASSNPGGMKTQYF
17 | TRBV10-3 | CAISESILGTGTYEQYF
14 | TRBV7-9 | CASSLGGAIDEQYF
15 | TRBV4-2 | CASGQEGAGEETQYF
17 | TRBV11-1 | CASSALPSPVNTGELFF
12 | TRBV5-4 | CASSSRDTEAFF